Described below is a single T cell receptor (beta chain) sequence and its context. The antigen is unknown. This entry comes from a study of T cell responses to AZD1222 COVID-19 vaccine. Findings of the study overall: After the peak T cell response, and only then, were repertoires sampled. The donor group comprised mostly white British people and more females; the analysis possibly underestimated clonal diversity. Spike-specific TCR breadth and depth grew following two AZD1222 doses. Vaccine-associated CD4 TCRs spanned spike, dominant at 160-218 and 743-854.

This CDR3 region has 11 residues. Looked up from germline, CDR1 is GTSNPN and CDR2 is SVGIG (reference sequence). Trimming took 4 bases from V and 5 from J, leaving 8 bases between them. Some clones are missing from TCRdb's copy, which holds only in-frame ones; the method was immunoSEQ multiplex PCR. The sample lists approximately 150,000 clones; around 94% were seen once. The J gene is TRBJ1-1, the V gene TRBV30; the D is unclear. This sequence was found in an adult in good health. Here the sequenced sample was peripheral blood, taken on day 0 of AZD1222 vaccination. Here the CDR3 reads CAWMGVTEAFF. The CDR3 bases are TGTGCCTGGATGGGCGTAACTGAAGCTTTCTTT.